This T cell receptor (beta chain) was recovered during a study of patients and donors after allogeneic stem cell transplantation (TCRdb year 2020). The germline V gene specifies SNHLY as CDR1 and FYNNEI as CDR2. V is clipped by 0 bases and J by 9 bases, and the sequence between their germline boundaries is 9 bases long. The CDR3 contains 13 residues, cysteine and phenylalanine counted. Just the 39-base CDR3 DNA is kept, in frame starting at base 1. This clonotype was detected only a few times. This receptor's antigen is unknown. Qualities for individual bases were not recorded, and no much larger clone is one base off. Libraries were built with RT-PCR. The instrument given in TCRdb is NextSeq 550. TCRdb itself trimmed the public reads at Q25 with fastp, ran MiXCR and retained productive beta chains. Each CDR3 protein gets just one entry, which takes the most common genes and DNA from the rows behind it. Present in this sample are about 76,000 distinct CDR3 sequences, 26% of which were seen just once. The ten largest make up about 26% of the sample.

The chain employs TRBV2 and TRBJ2-1; the D gene cannot be named for sure. The sequencing input was blood, either unsorted or a sorted T cell fraction (not recorded which). The receptor was derived from a human donor who was either an allogeneic HSCT recipient or a stem cell or donor lymphocyte infusion donor (not recorded which). It is not recorded whose cells these are; they may come from a transplant donor. The DNA is as follows: TGTGCCAGCAGTGAAGCTAGAACATTTGAGCAGTTCTTC. It codes for CASSEARTFEQFF.